This T cell receptor beta chain was retrieved from a study of T cells in Graves' hyperthyroidism and ophthalmopathy. Points from the study as a whole: Blood also showed most of the thyroid clonotypes that were expanded above 0.001. Ophthalmopathy got predicted by the model a median approximately 6 months before its onset.

Ten or more counts support this clonotype. Its antigen is as yet unknown. Each patient was aged 18 to 65 and had newly diagnosed hyperthyroidism of under 2 months' duration. Amplification of TCR beta CDR3 regions used RNA as the template. HTBI primers drove first-round RT-PCR of the TCR CDR3. TCRdb ran MiXCR on the multiplex PCR reads and lists one entry per CDR3 protein. The sample carries over 300,000 distinct CDR3 sequences, 14% recorded once. V was pared by 3 bases and J by 1 base, with 8 bases of the junction left unmatched. Germline V CDR1 and CDR2: SQVTM, ANQGSEA. The CDR3 extends over 17 amino acids.

This clonotype originated in a woman in her sixties with Graves' hyperthyroidism. Sequencing was carried out using blood. The genes are TRBV29-1 and TRBJ2-1; 11 positions match TRBD2. The CDR3 nucleotides are TGCAGCGTTGAGGCTAGCGGGAGGTTTAAGTCCTACAATGAGCAGTTCTTC. It translates to CSVEASGRFKSYNEQFF.